Listed below are T cell receptor beta chains from one sample, sequenced in a study of Graves' ophthalmopathy and Graves' hyperthyroidism. MiXCR, applied by TCRdb to the multiplex PCR reads, yields one record per CDR3 protein. The sample has over a million distinct CDR3 sequences, 36% seen once; the top ten hold roughly 11%. Sequenced input: peripheral blood or thyroid tissue (not recorded which). These receptors were taken from an adult man with Graves' hyperthyroidism. Both conserved end residues are part of each CDR3. D genes are given only for firm matches. Rows give clone size only sometimes, using once, few, many, or a class for an expanded clone.

J gene | V gene | D gene | clone size | CDR3 DNA | CDR3 protein
TRBJ2-7 | TRBV14 | TRBD1 | - | TGTGCCAGCAGCCAAAGGGGACAGGGAAGCTCCTACGAGCAGTACTTC | CASSQRGQGSSYEQYF
TRBJ2-2 | TRBV5-4 | - | few | TGTGCCAGCAGCTTGTCTCAAGACGCCGGGGAGCTGTTTTTT | CASSLSQDAGELFF
TRBJ2-5 | TRBV15 | TRBD2 | many | TGTGCCACCAGCAGAACGTCCGGACTAGCGGAAGAGACCCAGTACTTC | CATSRTSGLAEETQYF
TRBJ1-3 | TRBV2 | - | many | TGTGCCAGCAGTGAAGTGGTCAGCTCTGGAAACACCATATATTTT | CASSEVVSSGNTIYF
TRBJ1-6 | TRBV10-2 | - | - | TGTGCCAGCAGTGAACTATCGACCGCTCCCCACTTT | CASSELSTAPHF
TRBJ1-3 | TRBV12-3/TRBV12-4 | - | few | TGTGCCAGCAGGTTCGGGACGGAACTTGGAAACACCATATATTTT | CASRFGTELGNTIYF
TRBJ1-1 | TRBV5-1 | - | - | TGCGCCAGCAGTTTGGACACAGCTAACACTGAAGCTTTCTTT | CASSLDTANTEAFF
TRBJ2-7 | TRBV20-1 | - | - | TGCAGCGTCACCGTAGGGTCTACTGGGCTCGAGCAGTACTTC | CSVTVGSTGLEQYF
TRBJ1-1 | TRBV7-9 | - | - | TGTGCCAGCAGCGCGGGGAGGATGGCTTTCTTT | CASSAGRMAFF
TRBJ2-6 | TRBV29-1 | TRBD1 | - | TGCAGCGTTGGGACAGGGTCTGGGGCCAACGTCCTGACTTTC | CSVGTGSGANVLTF
TRBJ2-7 | TRBV7-3 | - | many | TGTGCCAGCAGCTTGCAGGGACGGGAGCAACCCTACGAGCAGTACTTC | CASSLQGREQPYEQYF